These 23 T cell receptor beta chains share one sample of origin, sequenced in a study of blood T cell repertoires in COVID-19. Using immunoSEQ multiplex PCR, the repertoire was profiled, and TCRdb retains in-frame clones only, with some absent. The sample has fewer than 250,000 clones, 70% to 90% seen once. Material for sequencing was peripheral blood. The source is a woman in her thirties or forties who had recovered from COVID-19.

The gene calls are TRBV5-1 and TRBJ2-6; D might be TRBD1 (6 bases). This CDR3 has 17 residues. From germline, CDR1 is SGHRS and CDR2 YFSETQ. The V and J ends lost 3 bases and 0 bases respectively, with 13 bases between them. DNA of the CDR3: TGCGCCAGCAGCTCGGGGACATCCCACTCTGGGGCCAACGTCCTGACTTTC. Translation: CASSSGTSHSGANVLTF.

The chain recombines TRBV2 with TRBJ1-5; D gene ambiguous. V lost 5 bases, J lost 6 bases, and 14 bases lay in between. Germline V gene data show CDR1 as SNHLY and CDR2 as FYNNEI. CDR3 length: 14 amino acids. The CDR3 sequence is CASSTNQVFQPQHF. CDR3 nucleotides: TGTGCCAGCAGTACAAATCAGGTATTTCAGCCCCAGCATTTT. Using reference TRBV2 and TRBJ1-5 for the parts outside the CDR3, the full variable domain is EPEVTQTPSHQVTQMGQEVILRCVPISNHLYFYWYRQILGQKVEFLVSFYNNEISEKSEIFDDQFSVERPDGSNFTLKIRSTKLEDSAMYFCASSTNQVFQPQHFGDGTRLSIL.

The DNA of the CDR3 is TGCGCCAGCAGCTTGGGGGACAGGTACAATGAGCAGTTCTTC. It codes for CASSLGDRYNEQFF. The V call is TRBV5-1, the J call TRBJ2-1; 8 nucleotides match TRBD1. Per germline, CDR1 SGHRS and CDR2 YFSETQ. J was trimmed by 4 bases and V by 0 bases; bases with no gene match: 0. The CDR3 runs to 14 residues.

Of note for this clone: A read error is possible here, since a much larger clone lies one base away. This chain links TRBV7-2 with TRBJ2-2; no clear D gene. The germline V and J ends were trimmed by 1 base and 4 bases, with 4 bases remaining between them. The CDR3 length is 13 residues. Looked up from germline, CDR1 is SGHTA and CDR2 is FQGNSA. This chain's CDR3 is CASSLGGTGELFF. Here the CDR3 DNA reads TGTGCCAGCAGCTTAGGCGGCACCGGGGAGCTGTTTTTT.

The chain has TRBV3-1 (or the pseudogene TRBV3-2) and TRBJ2-1; 8 bases are shared with TRBD2. The germline V gene has CDR1 LGHDT and CDR2 YNNKEL (reference sequence). The CDR3 extends over 15 amino acids. The J segment lost 6 bases and the V segment lost 1 base, leaving 5 bases of the junction unmatched. The CDR3, as DNA: TGTGCCAGCAGCCAAGCCGCGGGAGGTTCCAATGAGCAGTTCTTC. Its protein is CASSQAAGGSNEQFF.

The chain carries TRBV7-2 and TRBJ1-5; D not certain. V lost 5 bases and J 0 bases, leaving 8 bases between the germline ends. The CDR3 runs to 14 residues. The germline V gene has CDR1 SGHTA and CDR2 FQGNSA. In DNA form, the CDR3 reads TGTGCCAGCAGCCCGAGCGATAGCAATCAGCCCCAGCATTTT. Translation gives CASSPSDSNQPQHF.

The rearrangement links TRBV7-9 to TRBJ2-2, with 9 bases aligning to TRBD1. J lost 3 bases, V lost 1 base, and 0 bases had no gene match. The germline CDR1 and CDR2 sequences are SEHNR and FQNEAQ (reference sequence). The CDR3 has 15 amino acids. The DNA for the CDR3 is TGTGCCAGCAGCTTAGGGACAGGGGACACCGGGGAGCTGTTTTTT. Protein sequence: CASSLGTGDTGELFF.

V is TRBV7-7 and J is TRBJ2-3; tentatively, D is TRBD2 (6 bases). The V end lost 5 bases, the J end lost 5 bases, and 17 bases lay between the germline ends. The length of the CDR3 is 15 residues. Germline V lookup: CDR1 SSHAT, CDR2 FNYEAQ (reference sequence). CDR3 residues: CASSAGGWIGDTQYF. DNA of the CDR3: TGTGCCAGCAGCGCAGGAGGGTGGATCGGAGATACGCAGTATTTT.

The chain carries TRBV3-1 (or the pseudogene TRBV3-2) and TRBJ2-7, with 8 nucleotides matching TRBD2. The V gene's germline CDR1 is LGHDT and CDR2 YNNKEL (reference sequence). J lost 3 bases, V lost 4 bases, and 8 bases had no gene match. The CDR3 consists of 15 residues. The CDR3 DNA reads as TGTGCCAGCAGCCCCCGTACTAGCGGAAACTACGAGCAGTACTTC. It is translated as CASSPRTSGNYEQYF.

The chain joins TRBV11-1 to TRBJ1-2; 10 bases align to TRBD1. The CDR3 consists of 13 residues. With V trimmed by 9 bases and J by 2 bases, 3 bases remained unmatched. Per germline, CDR1 SGHAT and CDR2 FQDESV (reference sequence). This CDR3 reads CARDRGGNYGYTF. The CDR3 coding sequence is TGTGCCAGGGACAGGGGGGGAAACTATGGCTACACCTTC.

The chain uses TRBV5-8 and TRBJ2-7, with 7 positions matching TRBD1. CDR1 SGHTS and CDR2 YDEGEE come from the germline V gene. The CDR3 spans 15 residues. The junction had 13 bases not matched to a gene; V was cut back by 3 bases and J by 7 bases. The CDR3, as DNA: TGTGCCAGCAGCTCCGTCACAGGGGCGCTGCCAGAGCAGTACTTC. Translating gives CASSSVTGALPEQYF.

The chain couples TRBV30 to TRBJ2-1; 9 bases are shared with TRBD2. With V trimmed by 2 bases and J by 4 bases, 6 bases remained unmatched. Germline V gene data show CDR1 as GTSNPN and CDR2 as SVGIG (reference sequence). The CDR3 extends over 15 amino acids. This chain's CDR3 is CAWSKGTSLYNEQFF. CDR3 in DNA: TGTGCCTGGAGTAAAGGGACTAGCCTGTACAATGAGCAGTTCTTC.

The chain employs TRBV18 and TRBJ1-3; TRBD1 might be the D (5 bases). Germline assignment: CDR1 KGHSH and CDR2 LQKENI. The CDR3 covers 17 residues. V dropped 4 bases and J dropped 4 bases, with 20 bases sitting between them. CDR3 DNA sequence: TGTGCCAGCTCACTACCACCGAAGGCAGGGAAGGGAAACACCATATATTTT. Translated, it gives CASSLPPKAGKGNTIYF.

This chain joins TRBV2 and TRBJ2-1; 7 bases are a match to TRBD2. Germline CDR1 reads SNHLY; CDR2 reads FYNNEI. Trimming took 6 bases from V and 9 from J; bases not matched to a gene: 8. The CDR3 sequence is 13 residues long. The DNA for the CDR3 is TGTGCCAGCAGGTGGCGGGAGAACGGTGAGCAGTTCTTC. Encoded protein: CASRWRENGEQFF.

This clone came up a few times. This rearrangement joins TRBV7-9 to TRBJ1-1, with unresolved D. The CDR3 length is 13 residues. Germline assignment: CDR1 SEHNR and CDR2 FQNEAQ (reference sequence). The ends were cut back, 1 base at V and 1 base at J, with 4 bases in the middle. The CDR3 here is CASSLGRNTEAFF. The CDR3 DNA reads as TGTGCCAGCAGCTTAGGGAGGAACACTGAAGCTTTCTTT. Full variable domain (rest looked up from reference TRBV7-9 and TRBJ1-1): DTGVSQNPRHKITKRGQNVTFRCDPISEHNRLYWYRQTLGQGPEFLTYFQNEAQLEKSRLLSDRFSAERPKGSFSTLEIQRTEQGDSAMYLCASSLGRNTEAFFGQGTRLTVV.

This chain uses TRBV18 with TRBJ1-5; D not certain. In germline, CDR1 is KGHSH, CDR2 LQKENI. Trimming shortened V by 2 bases and J by 2 bases, and 10 bases separated the two germline ends. This CDR3 region has 15 residues. In DNA, the CDR3 is TGTGCCAGCTCACCAGACGGGTTAGGCAATCAGCCCCAGCATTTT. Translating it yields CASSPDGLGNQPQHF.

V usage is TRBV7-8 and J usage is TRBJ2-1; D might be TRBD1 (5 bases). This CDR3 has 14 residues. From germline, CDR1 is SGHVS and CDR2 FQNEAQ. With 6 bases removed from V and 5 bases from J, the gap between germline ends came to 14 bases. The CDR3 is CASRYGAENNEQFF. The CDR3 nucleotides read TGTGCCAGCAGGTATGGGGCGGAGAACAATGAGCAGTTCTTC.

This CDR3 is CASAAGANVLTF. In DNA form, the CDR3 reads TGTGCCAGCGCAGCTGGGGCCAACGTCCTGACTTTC. The chain has TRBV12-3 or TRBV12-4 and TRBJ2-6; unclear D gene. V dropped 8 bases and J dropped 2 bases, with 4 bases sitting between them. The CDR3 runs to 12 residues.

The V call is TRBV11-2, the J call TRBJ1-1, with 10 bases aligning to TRBD1. Germline V CDR1 and CDR2: SGHAT, FQNNGV. The J segment lost 9 bases and the V segment lost 4 bases, leaving 2 bases of the junction unmatched. CDR3 size: 12 residues. The CDR3 spells CASSSDRGKAFF. CDR3 in DNA: TGTGCCAGCAGCTCGGACAGGGGGAAAGCTTTCTTT.

This clone turned up a few times. The same CDR3 can be traced to other DNA sequences in this sample. The V gene is TRBV19, the J gene TRBJ1-1; 7 bases align to TRBD1. The germline V gene encodes CDR1 LNHDA and CDR2 SQIVND (reference sequence). The ends lost 8 bases at V and 2 bases at J; junction bases unmatched: 5. The CDR3 loop spans 13 amino acids. CDR3 amino acids: CASSGTVNTEAFF. In nucleotides, the CDR3 is TGTGCCAGTTCGGGGACAGTTAACACTGAAGCTTTCTTT.

V usage is TRBV7-9 and J usage is TRBJ1-2, with 8 bases matching TRBD1. The germline V gene encodes CDR1 SEHNR and CDR2 FQNEAQ (reference sequence). This CDR3 region has 15 residues. Trimming at V came to 0 bases and at J to 7 bases, leaving 7 bases not matched to a gene. The CDR3: CASSLAGGTGSGYTF. Written as DNA, the CDR3 is TGTGCCAGCAGCTTAGCGGGGGGGACAGGAAGTGGCTACACCTTC.

The genes are TRBV10-3 and TRBJ1-1; tentatively, D is TRBD1 (5 bases). The V end was cut by 2 bases, the J end by 5 bases, with 15 bases between. CDR1 is ENHRY, CDR2 SYGVKD, per germline. The CDR3 contains 15 residues. The chain's CDR3 is CAISEMEGGGTEAFF. The CDR3 DNA is TGTGCCATCAGTGAGATGGAGGGCGGGGGTACTGAAGCTTTCTTT.

The chain couples TRBV7-2 to TRBJ2-4; 8 bases map to TRBD1. The CDR3 sequence is 15 residues long. Germline CDR1 reads SGHTA; CDR2 reads FQGNSA. V trimming: 3 bases; J trimming: 6 bases; junction bases outside the gene matches: 7. DNA for the CDR3: TGTGCCAGCAGCTTCACAGGGGGACATTTAAACATTCAGTACTTC. Amino acids: CASSFTGGHLNIQYF.